The clone carrying this T cell receptor beta chain was detected many times. Its specificity is unknown. This specimen comes from a study of neurological immune-mediated disorders. A single record per CDR3 protein comes from TCRdb applying MiXCR to the 5' RACE reads. Of more than 45,000 distinct CDR3 sequences listed, over 3% are singletons. The V gene end was trimmed by 3 bases and the J gene end by 7 bases; junction bases not matched to a gene: 11. The CDR3 consists of 18 residues. The germline CDR1 and CDR2 sequences are ENHRY and SYGVKD. Unsorted libraries used 2 million PBMCs kept at -80 degrees C. Study-wide results and limits: There were no CDR3 amino acid sequences shared by expanded clones across subjects, a result suggesting private repertoires in all groups. No link was found between any clinical or MRI feature and the multiple sclerosis repertoire cluster. Multiple sclerosis, the disease with the least TCR clonal expansion, fell below healthy controls, whereas HTLV-1-associated myelopathy showed the most.

The sequencing input was PBMCs. This sequence originates from a man aged 40-49 years with multiple sclerosis. The rearrangement uses TRBV10-3 and TRBJ2-1, with 14 bases identical to TRBD2. The CDR3 nucleotides read TGTGCCATCAGTGACCCCCTCCCGACTAGCGGGGGGGCTAATGAGCAGTTCTTC. Protein sequence: CAISDPLPTSGGANEQFF.